These 14 T cell receptor beta chains were sequenced from one sample in a study of spatial heterogeneity in lung cancer. Time point denoted: blood at routine non-recurrence follow-up after resection. One entry per CDR3 protein results from TCRdb running MiXCR on the 5' RACE reads. The table includes under 20,000 distinct CDR3 sequences, 9.2% detected once. The sequences come from PBMCs, collected at follow-up. These receptors all come from a male donor with early-stage non-small cell lung cancer.

This clonotype was seen many times. The chain carries TRBV7-2 and TRBJ1-2; perhaps TRBD1 as D (6 bases). CDR1 and CDR2 (germline): SGHTA, FQGNSA. The CDR3 runs to 15 residues. Trimming took off 0 bases at V and 8 bases at J, with 16 bases between the two ends. The CDR3 DNA sequence: TGTGCCAGCAGCTTAGCAGGACAGCTTAGGGGCGGCTACACCTTC. Translating it yields CASSLAGQLRGGYTF.

Concerning this clonotype itself: A much larger clone lies one base from this, so it may be a read error. CDR3 residues: CASSSGQDTDTQYF. Here the CDR3 DNA reads TGTGCCAGCAGTTCGGGACAGGACACAGATACGCAGTATTTT. V gene TRBV6-2 or TRBV6-3 combines with J gene TRBJ2-3, with 8 bases aligning to TRBD1. This CDR3 has 14 amino acids. With V trimmed by 4 bases and J by 2 bases, 2 bases remained unmatched. The germline V gene has CDR1 MNHEY and CDR2 SVGEGT.

This clonotype was counted at least ten times. The chain uses TRBV6-4 and TRBJ2-3, with TRBD2 matching over 7 bases. Looked up from germline, CDR1 is MRHNA and CDR2 is SNTAGT. V shed 2 bases and J 3 bases; nucleotides not matched to a gene: 8. This CDR3 contains 16 residues. The CDR3 DNA sequence: TGTGCCAGCAGTGACCGCGGCGGGAGCGGAACAGATACGCAGTATTTT. Amino acids: CASSDRGGSGTDTQYF.

This clonotype has only a few counts. This rearrangement joins TRBV30 to TRBJ2-7; 9 bases are a match to TRBD1. V dropped 2 bases and J dropped 1; count of bases not matched to a gene: 6. Germline V lookup: CDR1 GTSNPN, CDR2 SVGIG (reference sequence). The CDR3 consists of 15 residues. CDR3 bases: TGTGCCTGGAGTACCGGACAGGGGCTATCCTACGAGCAGTACTTC. It specifies CAWSTGQGLSYEQYF. Full variable domain (remainder filled in from reference TRBV30 and TRBJ2-7): SQTIHQWPATLVQPVGSPLSLECTVEGTSNPNLYWYRQAAGRGLQLLFYSVGIGQISSEVPQNLSASRPQDRQFILSSKKLLLSDSGFYLCAWSTGQGLSYEQYFGPGTRLTVT.

This clonotype appeared many times. The chain joins TRBV7-2 to TRBJ2-1; no reliable D call. The CDR3 is 10 amino acids. Trimming pared 6 bases from V and 4 bases from J, leaving 1 base between. Germline CDR1 SGHTA, CDR2 FQGNSA. DNA of the CDR3: TGTGCCAGCAGGTACAATGAGCAGTTCTTC. This sequence encodes CASRYNEQFF.

This clonotype was detected once. One junction end does not reproduce the germline sequence, and a read error may be involved. This chain connects TRBV6-1 to TRBJ1-3; TRBD1 is a possible D gene (6 bases). The CDR3 covers 14 residues. Per germline, CDR1 MNHNS and CDR2 SASEGT. CDR3 sequence (DNA): TGTGCCAGCAGTACAGGGTTGTCTGAAAACACCATATATTTT. As protein: CASSTGLSENTIYF.

The table lists this clonotype with a few counts. A clone one base away is much larger, so this may be a read error. The J gene is TRBJ2-2, the V gene TRBV6-2 or TRBV6-3, with D possibly TRBD2 on 6 matching bases. V lost 5 bases and J lost 7, with 8 bases in between. CDR3 size: 12 residues. Germline CDR1 is MNHEY and CDR2 is SVGEGT. The CDR3 region is CASSPGVGELFF. Here the CDR3 DNA reads TGTGCCAGCAGTCCGGGGGTCGGGGAGCTGTTTTTT.

Ten or more counts support this clonotype. This sequence joins TRBV27 and TRBJ2-2; 9 bases line up with TRBD1. This CDR3 spans 18 amino acids. V trimming: 5 bases; J trimming: 7 bases; junction bases outside the gene matches: 17. Looked up from germline, CDR1 is MNHEY and CDR2 is SMNVEV (reference sequence). CDR3 in amino acids: CASSPGPRDRENGGELFF. In nucleotides, the CDR3 is TGTGCCAGCAGTCCCGGCCCGAGGGACAGGGAAAACGGCGGGGAGCTGTTTTTT.

This clonotype has at least ten counts. V usage is TRBV4-1 and J usage is TRBJ2-7, with a tentative D call TRBD1 (6 bases). Trimming took off 1 base at V and 4 bases at J, with 14 bases between the two ends. There are 15 residues in the CDR3. Germline values: CDR1 MGHRA, CDR2 YSYEKL. As DNA, the CDR3 is TGCGCCAGCAGCCAAGCAGTACAGGGCCCATACGAGCAGTACTTC. Its translation is CASSQAVQGPYEQYF.

A few counts support this clonotype. This chain connects TRBV29-1 to TRBJ1-5; D is possibly TRBD1 (6 bases). The CDR3 is 13 residues long. Trimming removed 4 bases from V and 7 bases from J, with 14 bases in between. CDR1 is SQVTM, CDR2 ANQGSEA, per germline. Written as DNA, the CDR3 is TGCAGCGTTGGGCAGGCCACAGGGCAGCCCCAGCATTTT. Translated: CSVGQATGQPQHF.

This clonotype occurred a few times. This chain uses TRBV6-5 with TRBJ2-2; 10 bases are a match to TRBD2. V was clipped by 8 bases and J by 2 bases; unmatched bases: 11. The CDR3 consists of 17 residues. Germline V gives CDR1 MNHEY, CDR2 SVGAGI. Here the CDR3 reads CASFRSGTSANTGELFF. The CDR3 region has the DNA TGTGCCAGCTTCCGATCCGGGACTAGCGCTAACACCGGGGAGCTGTTTTTT.

This clonotype has at least ten counts. J is TRBJ2-2 and V is TRBV7-2; TRBD1 agrees at 7 bases. CDR1 SGHTA and CDR2 FQGNSA come from the germline V gene. V trimming: 5 bases; J trimming: 0 bases; junction bases outside the gene matches: 6. The length of the CDR3 is 16 residues. The CDR3 DNA follows: TGTGCCAGCAGCCAAAGAGGGGGCCCGAACACCGGGGAGCTGTTTTTT. Amino acids: CASSQRGGPNTGELFF.

The rearrangement links TRBV6-2 or TRBV6-3 to TRBJ2-7; 8 bases align to TRBD2. The V gene's germline CDR1 is MNHEY and CDR2 SVGEGT. The CDR3 is 17 amino acids. V lost 2 bases to trimming and J lost 0 bases; unmatched junction nucleotides: 9. The CDR3 region is CASSYTPRAGDSYEQYF. The CDR3 nucleotides are TGTGCCAGCAGTTACACGCCAAGAGCGGGGGACTCCTACGAGCAGTACTTC.

This clonotype was recorded many times. This rearrangement joins TRBV7-8 to TRBJ2-6, with D maybe TRBD1 (6 bases). Germline CDR1 reads SGHVS; CDR2 reads FQNEAQ. CDR3 length equals 17 residues. The V and J ends lost 1 base and 4 bases respectively, with 14 bases between them. The CDR3 nucleotides read TGTGCCAGCAGCTTAGTTTCAGGGACACACGGGGCCAACGTCCTGACTTTC. Residues: CASSLVSGTHGANVLTF.